This paragraph covers one TCR beta chain sequence. What this receptor recognizes is not known. No much larger clonotype is one base removed from it; base qualities were not supplied. The data were taken from a study of T cell changes during pregnancy in multiple sclerosis (dated by TCRdb to about 2019). Study-wide context: Changes in the T cell repertoire over the course of pregnancy were examined in this study in women with multiple sclerosis.

Libraries came from the immunoSEQ multiplex PCR assay. In TCRdb, the immuneACCESS table is reduced to in-frame sequences with V and J assigned. These tables do not hold every clone; where another copy was compared, an unresolved V gene accounts for under half, and the others remain unexplained. A total of tens of thousands of clones appear in this sample, 91% of them only once. The ten largest clonotypes hold about 1.7% of the sample. Between the V and J ends, shortened by 5 bases and 5 bases respectively, the junction contains 10 bases. The CDR3 has 12 amino acids, counting the end cysteine and phenylalanine. The kept DNA is CDR3 alone, 36 bases in frame from the first base. The germline V gene supplies CDR1 MDHEN and CDR2 SYDVKM.

The clonotype originates from a female donor in good health, enrolled as a control in a pregnancy study. Recombination connected TRBV28 to TRBJ2-7, with no confident D gene call. The sample here was peripheral blood, taken after pregnancy. CDR3 loop: CASSVGEDEQYF. The nucleotide sequence reads as follows: TGTGCCAGCAGTGTCGGAGAGGACGAGCAGTACTTC.